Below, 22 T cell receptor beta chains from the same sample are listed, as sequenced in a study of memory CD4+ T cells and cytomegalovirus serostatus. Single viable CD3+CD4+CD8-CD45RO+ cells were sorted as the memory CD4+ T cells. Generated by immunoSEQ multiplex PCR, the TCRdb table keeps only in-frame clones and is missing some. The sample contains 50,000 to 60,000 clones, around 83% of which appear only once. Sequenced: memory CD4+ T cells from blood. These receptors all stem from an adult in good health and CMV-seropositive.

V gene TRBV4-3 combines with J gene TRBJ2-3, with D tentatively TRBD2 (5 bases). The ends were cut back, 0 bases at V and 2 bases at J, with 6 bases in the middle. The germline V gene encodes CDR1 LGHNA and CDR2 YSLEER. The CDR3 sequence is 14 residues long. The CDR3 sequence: CASSQDGLTDTQYF. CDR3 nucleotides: TGCGCCAGCAGCCAAGATGGACTCACAGATACGCAGTATTTT.

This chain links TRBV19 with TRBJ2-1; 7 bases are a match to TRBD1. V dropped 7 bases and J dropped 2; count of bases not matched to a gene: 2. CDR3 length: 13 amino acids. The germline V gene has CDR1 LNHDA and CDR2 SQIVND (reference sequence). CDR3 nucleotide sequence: TGTGCCAGTATTGGGACAGCCTACAATGAGCAGTTCTTC. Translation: CASIGTAYNEQFF. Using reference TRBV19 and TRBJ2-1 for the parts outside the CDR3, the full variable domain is DGGITQSPKYLFRKEGQNVTLSCEQNLNHDAMYWYRQDPGQGLRLIYYSQIVNDFQKGDIAEGYSVSREKKESFPLTVTSAQKNPTAFYLCASIGTAYNEQFFGPGTRLTVL.

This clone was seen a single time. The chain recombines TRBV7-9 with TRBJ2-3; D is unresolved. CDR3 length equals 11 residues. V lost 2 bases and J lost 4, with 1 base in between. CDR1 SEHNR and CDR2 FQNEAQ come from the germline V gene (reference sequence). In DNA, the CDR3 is TGTGCCAGCAGCTTACCAGATACGCAGTATTTT. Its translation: CASSLPDTQYF. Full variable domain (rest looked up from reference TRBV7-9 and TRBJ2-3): DTGVSQNPRHKITKRGQNVTFRCDPISEHNRLYWYRQTLGQGPEFLTYFQNEAQLEKSRLLSDRFSAERPKGSFSTLEIQRTEQGDSAMYLCASSLPDTQYFGPGTRLTVL.

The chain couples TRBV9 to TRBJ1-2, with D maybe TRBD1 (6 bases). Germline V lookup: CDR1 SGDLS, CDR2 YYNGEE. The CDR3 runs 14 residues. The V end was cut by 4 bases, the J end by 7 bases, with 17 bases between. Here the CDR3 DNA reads TGTGCCAGCAGCCTACACCTCTCGGGGGCTGGCTACACCTTC. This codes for CASSLHLSGAGYTF.

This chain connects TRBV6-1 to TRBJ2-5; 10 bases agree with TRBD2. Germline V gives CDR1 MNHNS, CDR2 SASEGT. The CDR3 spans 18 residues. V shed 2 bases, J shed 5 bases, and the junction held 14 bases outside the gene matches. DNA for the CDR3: TGTGCCAGCAGTGAATACATAGCTAGCGGGAGTCCGGGGGAGACCCAGTACTTC. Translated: CASSEYIASGSPGETQYF.

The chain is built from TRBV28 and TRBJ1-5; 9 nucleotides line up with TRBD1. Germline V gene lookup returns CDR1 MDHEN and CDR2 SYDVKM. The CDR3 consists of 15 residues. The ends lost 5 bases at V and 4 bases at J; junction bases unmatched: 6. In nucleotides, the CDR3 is TGTGCCAGCAGTCCCCCTGGACAGGGGAATCAGCCCCAGCATTTT. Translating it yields CASSPPGQGNQPQHF.

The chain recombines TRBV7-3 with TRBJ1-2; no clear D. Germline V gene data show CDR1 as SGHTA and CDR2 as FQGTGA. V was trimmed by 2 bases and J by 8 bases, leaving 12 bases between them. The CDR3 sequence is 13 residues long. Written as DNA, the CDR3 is TGTGCCAGCAGCTTATCTGCCGGGAGCGGCTACACCTTC. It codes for CASSLSAGSGYTF.

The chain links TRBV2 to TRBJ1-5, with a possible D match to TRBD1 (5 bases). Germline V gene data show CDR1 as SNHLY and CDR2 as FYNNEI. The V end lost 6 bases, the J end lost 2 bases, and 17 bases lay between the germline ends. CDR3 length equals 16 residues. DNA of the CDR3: TGTGCCAGCAGGACTGGGGGTGGTGTAGGCAATCAGCCCCAGCATTTT. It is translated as CASRTGGGVGNQPQHF.

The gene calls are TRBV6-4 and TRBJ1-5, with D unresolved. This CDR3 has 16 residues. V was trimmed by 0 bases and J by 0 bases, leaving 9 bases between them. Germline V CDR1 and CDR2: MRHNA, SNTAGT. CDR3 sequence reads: CASSDSPASSNQPQHF. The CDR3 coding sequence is TGTGCCAGCAGTGACTCGCCCGCCAGTAGCAATCAGCCCCAGCATTTT.

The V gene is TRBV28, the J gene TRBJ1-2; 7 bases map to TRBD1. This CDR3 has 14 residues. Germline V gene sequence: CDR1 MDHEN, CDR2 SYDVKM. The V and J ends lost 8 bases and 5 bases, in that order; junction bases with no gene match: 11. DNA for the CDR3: TGTGCCAGCGGAGGCACAGGGGAAGGGTATGGCTACACCTTC. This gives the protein CASGGTGEGYGYTF.

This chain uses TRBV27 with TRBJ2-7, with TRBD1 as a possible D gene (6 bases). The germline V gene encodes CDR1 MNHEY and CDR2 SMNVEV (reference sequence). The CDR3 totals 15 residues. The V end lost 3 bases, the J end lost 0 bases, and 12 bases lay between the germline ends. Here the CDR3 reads CASSFKGVSSYEQYF. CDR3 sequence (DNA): TGTGCCAGCAGTTTTAAGGGGGTAAGCTCCTACGAGCAGTACTTC.

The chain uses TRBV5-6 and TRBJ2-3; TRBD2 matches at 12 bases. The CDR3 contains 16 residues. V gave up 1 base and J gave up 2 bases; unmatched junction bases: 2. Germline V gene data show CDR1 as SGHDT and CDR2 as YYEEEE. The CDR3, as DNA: TGTGCCAGCAGCTTGAGGACTAGCGGGAACACAGATACGCAGTATTTT. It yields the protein CASSLRTSGNTDTQYF.

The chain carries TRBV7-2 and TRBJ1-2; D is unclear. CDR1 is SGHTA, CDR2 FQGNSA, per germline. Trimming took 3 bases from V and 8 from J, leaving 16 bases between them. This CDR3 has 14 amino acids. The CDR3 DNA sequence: TGTGCCAGCAGCTTCTACGGCGACCCGGGAGGCTACACCTTC. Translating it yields CASSFYGDPGGYTF.

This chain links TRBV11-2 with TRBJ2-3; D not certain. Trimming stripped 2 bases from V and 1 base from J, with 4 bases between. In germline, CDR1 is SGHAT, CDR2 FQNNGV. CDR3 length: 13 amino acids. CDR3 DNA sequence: TGTGCCAGCAGCTTACCAGGCACAGATACGCAGTATTTT. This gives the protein CASSLPGTDTQYF. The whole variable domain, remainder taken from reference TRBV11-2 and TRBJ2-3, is EAGVAQSPRYKIIEKRQSVAFWCNPISGHATLYWYQQILGQGPKLLIQFQNNGVVDDSQLPKDRFSAERLKGVDSTLKIQPAKLEDSAVYLCASSLPGTDTQYFGPGTRLTVL.

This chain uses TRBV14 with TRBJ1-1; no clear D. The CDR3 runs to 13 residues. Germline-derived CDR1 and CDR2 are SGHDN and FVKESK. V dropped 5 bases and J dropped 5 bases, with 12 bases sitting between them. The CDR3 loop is CASSEQRATEAFF. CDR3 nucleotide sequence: TGTGCCAGCAGCGAACAGAGGGCTACTGAAGCTTTCTTT.

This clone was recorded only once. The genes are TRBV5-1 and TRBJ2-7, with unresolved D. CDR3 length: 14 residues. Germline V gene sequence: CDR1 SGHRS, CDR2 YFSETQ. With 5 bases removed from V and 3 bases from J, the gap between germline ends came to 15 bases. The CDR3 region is CASSNGNGHYEQYF. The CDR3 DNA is TGCGCCAGCAGTAACGGTAACGGTCACTACGAGCAGTACTTC. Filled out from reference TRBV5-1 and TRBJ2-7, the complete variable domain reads KAGVTQTPRYLIKTRGQQVTLSCSPISGHRSVSWYQQTPGQGLQFLFEYFSETQRNKGNFPGRFSGRQFSNSRSEMNVSTLELGDSALYLCASSNGNGHYEQYFGPGTRLTVT.

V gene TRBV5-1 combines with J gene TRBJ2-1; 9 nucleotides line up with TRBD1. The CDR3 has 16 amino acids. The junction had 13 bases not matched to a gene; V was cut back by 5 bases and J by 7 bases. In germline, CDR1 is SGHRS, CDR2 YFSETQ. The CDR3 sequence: CASRTQSGTGLNEQFF. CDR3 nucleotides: TGCGCCAGCAGAACCCAATCCGGGACAGGGCTGAATGAGCAGTTCTTC.

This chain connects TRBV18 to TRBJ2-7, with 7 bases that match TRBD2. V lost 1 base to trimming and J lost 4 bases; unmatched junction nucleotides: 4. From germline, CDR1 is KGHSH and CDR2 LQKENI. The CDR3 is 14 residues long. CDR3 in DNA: TGTGCCAGCTCACCACGGGGGGGGGAATACGAGCAGTACTTC. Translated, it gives CASSPRGGEYEQYF.

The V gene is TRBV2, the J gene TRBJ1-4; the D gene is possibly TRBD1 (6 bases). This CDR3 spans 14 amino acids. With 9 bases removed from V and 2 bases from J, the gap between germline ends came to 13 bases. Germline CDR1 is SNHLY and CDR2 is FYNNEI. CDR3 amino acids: CARRGGRTNEKLFF. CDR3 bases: TGTGCCAGAAGGGGGGGGCGTACTAATGAAAAACTGTTTTTT.

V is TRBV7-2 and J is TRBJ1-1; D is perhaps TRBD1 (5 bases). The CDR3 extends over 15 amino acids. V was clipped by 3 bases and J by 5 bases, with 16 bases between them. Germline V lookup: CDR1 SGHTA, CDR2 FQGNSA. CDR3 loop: CASSLQGAGRTEAFF. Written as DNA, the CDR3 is TGTGCCAGCAGCTTGCAAGGGGCTGGGAGGACTGAAGCTTTCTTT.

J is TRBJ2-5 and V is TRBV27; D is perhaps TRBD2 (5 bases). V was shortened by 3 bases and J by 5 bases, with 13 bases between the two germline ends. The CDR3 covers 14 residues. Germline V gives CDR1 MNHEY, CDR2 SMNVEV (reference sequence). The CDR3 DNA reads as TGTGCCAGCAGTTTCTTGGGGAGACGGGAGACCCAGTACTTC. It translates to CASSFLGRRETQYF.

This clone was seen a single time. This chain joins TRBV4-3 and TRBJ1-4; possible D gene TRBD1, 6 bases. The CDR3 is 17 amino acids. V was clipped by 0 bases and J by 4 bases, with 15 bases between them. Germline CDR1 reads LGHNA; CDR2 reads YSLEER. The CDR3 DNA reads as TGCGCCAGCAGCCAAGATCGGCAGGGGCGTCTTAATGAAAAACTGTTTTTT. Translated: CASSQDRQGRLNEKLFF.